A single sample is the source of the 6 T cell receptor beta chains below, sequenced in a study of blood T cell repertoires in COVID-19. Method: immunoSEQ multiplex PCR; TCRdb's copy keeps in-frame clones and lacks some. The sample yields about 60,000 clones, 85% seen once. Specimen: peripheral blood. The receptors were sampled from a human donor in a cohort sampled during active COVID-19.

Here the CDR3 DNA reads TGCGCCACCTCCTTTGGGGACAGCCTGAACACCGGGGAGCTGTTTTTT. Its translation is CATSFGDSLNTGELFF. The chain couples TRBV5-1 to TRBJ2-2, with 7 bases fitting TRBD1. With 9 bases clipped from V and 1 base from J, the junction kept 12 bases outside the gene matches. CDR3 length: 16 residues. Germline assignment: CDR1 SGHRS and CDR2 YFSETQ.

The gene calls are TRBV5-1 and TRBJ1-1, with D hard to call. V lost 2 bases to trimming and J lost 1 base, with 6 bases between them. CDR3 length: 13 residues. Germline CDR1 reads SGHRS; CDR2 reads YFSETQ. DNA of the CDR3: TGCGCCAGCAGCTTAATGGCGAACACTGAAGCTTTCTTT. This encodes CASSLMANTEAFF. Filled out from reference TRBV5-1 and TRBJ1-1, the complete variable domain reads KAGVTQTPRYLIKTRGQQVTLSCSPISGHRSVSWYQQTPGQGLQFLFEYFSETQRNKGNFPGRFSGRQFSNSRSEMNVSTLELGDSALYLCASSLMANTEAFFGQGTRLTVV.

The gene calls are TRBV24-1 and TRBJ1-1; D call uncertain. The CDR3 sequence is 15 residues long. V was trimmed by 4 bases and J by 3 bases, leaving 14 bases between them. Germline loops: CDR1 KGHDR, CDR2 SFDVKD. The CDR3, as DNA: TGTGCCACCAGTGACCGAGGCCCCGGGGACACTGAAGCTTTCTTT. It yields the protein CATSDRGPGDTEAFF.

The rearrangement uses TRBV9 and TRBJ1-4; tentatively, D is TRBD1 (5 bases). Germline-derived CDR1 and CDR2 are SGDLS and YYNGEE. Trimming removed 3 bases from V and 8 bases from J, with 17 bases in between. The length of the CDR3 is 15 residues. CDR3 sequence reads: CASSGSTREGEKLFF. DNA of the CDR3: TGTGCCAGCAGCGGGTCGACCAGGGAGGGGGAAAAACTGTTTTTT.

The rearrangement uses TRBV19 and TRBJ1-2, with D possibly TRBD1 on 5 matching bases. Germline V gives CDR1 LNHDA, CDR2 SQIVND (reference sequence). The CDR3 has 17 amino acids. V lost 7 bases and J lost 0, with 21 bases in between. CDR3 amino acids: CASTSSPGRRSNYGYTF. CDR3 bases: TGTGCCAGTACGTCCTCTCCAGGGAGGCGGTCTAACTATGGCTACACCTTC.

This clone was detected only a few times. Other DNA sequences in the sample encode the same CDR3. The rearrangement uses TRBV9 and TRBJ1-2, with 10 bases aligning to TRBD1. CDR1 and CDR2 (germline): SGDLS, YYNGEE. The V and J ends lost 2 bases and 8 bases, in that order; junction bases with no gene match: 6. There are 14 residues in the CDR3. The CDR3: CASSVTGGAGGYTF. DNA of the CDR3: TGTGCCAGCAGCGTGACAGGGGGCGCTGGGGGCTACACCTTC.